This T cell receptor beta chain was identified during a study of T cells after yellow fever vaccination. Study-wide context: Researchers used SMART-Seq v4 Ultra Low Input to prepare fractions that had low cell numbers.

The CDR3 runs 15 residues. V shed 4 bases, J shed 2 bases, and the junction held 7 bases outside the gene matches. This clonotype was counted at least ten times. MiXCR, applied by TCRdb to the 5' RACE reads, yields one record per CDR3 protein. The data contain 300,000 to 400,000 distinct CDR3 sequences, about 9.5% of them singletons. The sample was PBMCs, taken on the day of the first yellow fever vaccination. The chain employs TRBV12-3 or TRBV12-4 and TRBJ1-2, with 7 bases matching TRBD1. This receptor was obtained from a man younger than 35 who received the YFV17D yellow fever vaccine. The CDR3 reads CASSSAGGPNYGYTF. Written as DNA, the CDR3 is TGTGCCAGCAGTTCCGCAGGGGGTCCGAACTATGGCTACACCTTC.